These 15 T cell receptor beta chains came from one sample sequenced in a study of blood T cell repertoires in COVID-19. Assay: immunoSEQ multiplex PCR; the TCRdb copy retains only in-frame clones and omits some. The sample consists of roughly 150,000 clones, over 70% of them appearing once. Specimen: PBMCs or T cells enriched from blood (not recorded which). The receptors originated from a woman between 40 and 55 years old with acute COVID-19.

The chain recombines TRBV9 with TRBJ2-3; D might be TRBD1 (5 bases). CDR3 length: 15 amino acids. V was cut by 3 bases and J by 3 bases, with 14 bases left in between. Per the germline V gene, CDR1 is SGDLS and CDR2 is YYNGEE. This chain's CDR3 is CASSELGQRTDTQYF. Here the CDR3 DNA reads TGTGCCAGCAGCGAACTGGGGCAACGTACAGATACGCAGTATTTT.

This clone was recorded only once. The genes are TRBV18 and TRBJ2-7, with TRBD2 matching over 11 bases. Germline lookup yields CDR1 KGHSH and CDR2 LQKENI. The CDR3 contains 16 residues. J was trimmed by 1 base and V by 6 bases; bases with no gene match: 8. The CDR3 DNA is TGTGCCAGCTCTCGTGAAGGGACTAGCGGTTCCTACGAGCAGTACGTC. It codes for CASSREGTSGSYEQYV.

This rearrangement joins TRBV3-1 (or the pseudogene TRBV3-2) to TRBJ2-5, with TRBD1 matching over 12 bases. The V segment lost 2 bases and the J segment 7 bases; nucleotides outside the gene matches: 8. The CDR3 is 16 residues long. Germline lookup yields CDR1 LGHDT and CDR2 YNNKEL (reference sequence). This CDR3 is CASSQSPGTGGGTQYF. The CDR3 nucleotides are TGTGCCAGCAGCCAATCCCCCGGGACAGGGGGCGGGACCCAGTACTTC.

The CDR3 nucleotides read TGCGCCAGCAGCTTGCAATCTTCAGCGGGAGGCTCCTACAATGAGCAGTTCTTC. Translating gives CASSLQSSAGGSYNEQFF. V is TRBV5-1 and J is TRBJ2-1, with 9 bases that match TRBD2. The CDR3 has 18 residues. From germline, CDR1 is SGHRS and CDR2 YFSETQ. V was pared by 1 base and J by 0 bases, with 8 bases of the junction left unmatched.

The genes are TRBV5-4 and TRBJ1-1; D gene uncertain. The V end lost 4 bases, the J end lost 2 bases, and 12 bases lay between the germline ends. CDR3 length: 14 amino acids. Per the germline V gene, CDR1 is SGHNT and CDR2 is YYREEE (reference sequence). CDR3 region: CASSRPGANTEAFF. The DNA of the CDR3 is TGTGCCAGCAGCCGCCCAGGCGCTAACACTGAAGCTTTCTTT.

DNA for the CDR3: TGTGCCAGCAGTGAAACTAGCGGGAGAGGGGATACGCAGTATTTT. The encoded protein is CASSETSGRGDTQYF. The genes are TRBV6-1 and TRBJ2-3; 11 bases align to TRBD2. V shed 2 bases and J 6 bases; nucleotides not matched to a gene: 4. CDR1 is MNHNS and CDR2 is SASEGT in the germline V gene. The CDR3 loop spans 15 amino acids.

V usage is TRBV27 and J usage is TRBJ1-2; tentative D call: TRBD1 (5 bases). The CDR3 contains 12 residues. Per germline, CDR1 MNHEY and CDR2 SMNVEV (reference sequence). V dropped 7 bases and J dropped 3 bases, with 9 bases sitting between them. This CDR3 is CASMGPYYGYTF. The CDR3 nucleotides read TGTGCCAGCATGGGGCCTTACTATGGCTACACCTTC.

The genes are TRBV12-3 or TRBV12-4 and TRBJ1-1; no definite D call. The germline V and J ends were trimmed by 4 bases and 0 bases, with 6 bases remaining between them. This CDR3 region has 13 residues. CDR3 sequence: CASSSTMNTEAFF. The CDR3 coding sequence is TGTGCCAGCAGTTCAACTATGAACACTGAAGCTTTCTTT.

This clone has just one count. The junction does not match germline at one end; this may be a read error. The rearrangement links TRBV7-2 to TRBJ1-2; the match to TRBD1 covers 12 bases. This CDR3 is built from 15 residues. CDR1 and CDR2 from the germline V gene are SGHTA and FQGNSA. CDR3 sequence: CASSLAWGDRGHGAF. CDR3 in DNA: TGTGCCAGCAGCTTAGCTTGGGGGGACAGGGGGCATGGCGCCTTC.

The chain couples TRBV13 to TRBJ1-3, with a possible D match to TRBD1 (6 bases). This CDR3 contains 18 residues. Looked up from germline, CDR1 is PRHDT and CDR2 is FYEKMQ (reference sequence). The germline V and J ends were trimmed by 5 bases and 5 bases, with 25 bases remaining between them. CDR3 in amino acids: CASSLKISGQGWRNTIYF. CDR3 sequence (DNA): TGTGCCAGCAGCCTAAAGATCTCGGGGCAGGGGTGGAGAAACACCATATATTTT. Complete variable domain (other parts from reference TRBV13 and TRBJ1-3): AAGVIQSPRHLIKEKRETATLKCYPIPRHDTVYWYQQGPGQDPQFLISFYEKMQSDKGSIPDRFSAQQFSDYHSELNMSSLELGDSALYFCASSLKISGQGWRNTIYFGEGSWLTVV.

Details on this clone: The junction differs from germline at one of its ends, possibly a read error. The chain couples TRBV29-1 to TRBJ1-1; no clear D gene. CDR3 length equals 8 residues. Germline V gives CDR1 SQVTM, CDR2 ANQGSEA. The CDR3 region is CSVGWEVF. CDR3 DNA: TGCAGCGTTGGGTGGGAGGTTTTT.

The V call is TRBV27, the J call TRBJ2-7; 12 bases agree with TRBD2. CDR3 length: 17 residues. The J segment lost 2 bases and the V segment lost 10 bases, leaving 15 bases of the junction unmatched. The germline V gene encodes CDR1 MNHEY and CDR2 SMNVEV (reference sequence). CDR3: CANDGLAGGPSPYEQYV. Written as DNA, the CDR3 is TGTGCCAATGATGGGCTAGCGGGAGGGCCATCCCCCTACGAGCAGTACGTC.

The chain employs TRBV2 and TRBJ2-3; 14 bases are a match to TRBD2. The CDR3 consists of 14 residues. Germline-derived CDR1 and CDR2 are SNHLY and FYNNEI. V was clipped by 8 bases and J by 11 bases; unmatched bases: 9. The CDR3: CASQPGLAGVQQYF. The CDR3 region has the DNA TGTGCCAGCCAGCCGGGACTAGCGGGAGTACAGCAGTATTTT.

The chain recombines TRBV25-1 with TRBJ2-2, with 15 bases fitting TRBD2. Germline values: CDR1 MGHDK, CDR2 SYGVNS. V gave up 8 bases and J gave up 1 base; unmatched junction bases: 5. This CDR3 region has 17 residues. CDR3 amino acids: CASLGLAGGWNTGELFF. CDR3 nucleotides: TGTGCCAGCCTGGGACTAGCGGGAGGATGGAACACCGGGGAGCTGTTTTTT.

Regarding this clone: Other DNA sequences in the sample encode the same CDR3. This rearrangement joins TRBV19 to TRBJ2-5, with 9 bases lining up with TRBD1. This CDR3 has 14 residues. The trim removed 5 bases at V and 2 bases at J, leaving 3 bases unmatched. CDR1 is LNHDA, CDR2 SQIVND, per germline (reference sequence). CDR3 sequence reads: CASSATGGQETQYF. The DNA of the CDR3 is TGTGCCAGTAGTGCGACAGGGGGGCAAGAGACCCAGTACTTC.